The T cell receptor beta chain under discussion was sequenced for a study of blood T cell repertoires in COVID-19 (dated by TCRdb to 2018 to 2020). In terms of the full investigation: The collaborator samples originated in the United States, Italy and Spain and spanned the acute and convalescent phases of COVID-19. The prospective study material was composed of cDNA or gDNA derived from T cells, B-cell-depleted T cells, or PBMCs. The repertoires were released in a freely available public database intended as a resource for research on the immune response to SARS-CoV-2. Nearly every sample came with metadata listing a de-identified subject ID, COVID-19 status, age in years and sex. Subjects who had been exposed to COVID-19, were actively infected with it, or had recovered from it provided the deeply sampled blood TCRbeta repertoires that made up the dataset. HLA class I and class II types, where available, came from metadata supplied by the sample provider rather than from assay-based typing. Samples were obtained from the ongoing ImmuneRACE study (first 160 participants) and from about 1,300 subjects provided by 6 global collaborators.

TCRbeta CDR3 regions were amplified from genomic DNA using the immunoSEQ Assay, a bias-controlled multiplex PCR. Turning to the authors' computational methods: The number of nucleated cells in each sample was estimated from the amplification of reference gene primers within the assay. To quantify the absolute abundance of each unique TCRbeta CDR3 rearrangement, sequence reads were collapsed and filtered. Productive Simpson clonality was computed per sample as the square root of Simpson's diversity index over productive rearrangements. The source is immuneACCESS, and TCRdb retained only in-frame sequences with V and J called. Part of the clones is not carried over; for the studies checked, unresolved V genes explain less than half of this, and the remainder is unexplained. D and trimming were read from the DNA, whereas the V and J calls and clone size are those reported in that table. This sample comprises over 50,000 clones, around 87% of them detected only once. 6.6% of the sample is held by the ten biggest clonotypes.

V is pruned by 1 base and J by 5 bases, leaving 1 base of the junction without a gene match. The germline V gene supplies CDR1 SQVTM and CDR2 ANQGSEA. Inclusive of the bounding cysteine and phenylalanine, the CDR3 is 13 residues long. Only the CDR3 DNA is retained, 39 bases long and in frame from the first base. Comment on this clone: The antigen this receptor binds is unknown. Base qualities are missing; no much larger clone stands one base away.

The investigation overall reported the following: The quantity of clinical and demographic metadata differed by source and by participant and was supplied without curation.

Each collaborating institution followed its own protocols to collect whole blood in K2EDTA tubes. Collaborator samples were shipped for TCRbeta analysis as frozen whole blood, isolated PBMCs, or DNA extracted from either sample type. This TCR derives from a man in his sixties with acute or convalescent COVID-19. The sequencing input was peripheral blood. Recombination joined TRBV29-1 with TRBJ2-5; TRBD2 aligns with 10 central bases. The DNA is TGCAGCGTTGAAGGACTAGCGGGCGAGACCCAGTACTTC. Its coded protein is CSVEGLAGETQYF.